This T cell receptor beta chain comes out of a study of T cells in Graves' hyperthyroidism and ophthalmopathy. Points from the study as a whole: Researchers report that a 13 V-J model separated ophthalmopathy from stable hyperthyroidism. Ophthalmopathy got predicted by the model a median about 6.7 months before its onset.

In its sample, this clonotype was seen many times. Its antigen is undetermined. In patients aged 18 to 65, hyperthyroidism was newly diagnosed, with duration under 2 months. PBMCs were collected from an approximately 9.3 ml volume of fresh peripheral blood. RNA transcripts served as the template for amplifying TCR beta CDR3 regions. A set of HTBI primers served as the primers for a first-round RT-PCR of the TCR CDR3. TCRdb passed the multiplex PCR reads through MiXCR, listing each CDR3 protein once. This table holds around 450,000 distinct CDR3 sequences, 15% to 18% found once. CDR3 length: 13 amino acids. V was clipped by 1 base and J by 6 bases, with 9 bases between them.

The sample comprised blood. This TCR was recovered from a woman younger than 30 with Graves' hyperthyroidism. The J gene is TRBJ1-1, the V gene TRBV12-3 or TRBV12-4; perhaps TRBD1 as D (6 bases). The CDR3 is CASSLDRVSEAFF. The CDR3 nucleotides read TGTGCCAGCAGTTTAGACAGGGTGTCTGAAGCTTTCTTT.